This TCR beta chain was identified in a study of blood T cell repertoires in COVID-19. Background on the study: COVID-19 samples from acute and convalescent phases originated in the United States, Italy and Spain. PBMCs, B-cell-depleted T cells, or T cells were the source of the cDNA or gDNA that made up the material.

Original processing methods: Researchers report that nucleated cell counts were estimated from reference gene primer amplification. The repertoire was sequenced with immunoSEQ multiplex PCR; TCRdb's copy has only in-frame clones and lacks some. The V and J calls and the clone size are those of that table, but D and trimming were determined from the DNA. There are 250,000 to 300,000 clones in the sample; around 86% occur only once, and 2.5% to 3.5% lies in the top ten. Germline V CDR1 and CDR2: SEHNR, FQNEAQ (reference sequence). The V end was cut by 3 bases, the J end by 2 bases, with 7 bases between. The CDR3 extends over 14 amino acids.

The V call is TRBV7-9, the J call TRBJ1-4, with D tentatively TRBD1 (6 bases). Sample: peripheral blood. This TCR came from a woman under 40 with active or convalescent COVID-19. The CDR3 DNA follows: TGTGCCAGCAGCTTTCAGGGGACTAATGAAAAACTGTTTTTT. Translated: CASSFQGTNEKLFF.